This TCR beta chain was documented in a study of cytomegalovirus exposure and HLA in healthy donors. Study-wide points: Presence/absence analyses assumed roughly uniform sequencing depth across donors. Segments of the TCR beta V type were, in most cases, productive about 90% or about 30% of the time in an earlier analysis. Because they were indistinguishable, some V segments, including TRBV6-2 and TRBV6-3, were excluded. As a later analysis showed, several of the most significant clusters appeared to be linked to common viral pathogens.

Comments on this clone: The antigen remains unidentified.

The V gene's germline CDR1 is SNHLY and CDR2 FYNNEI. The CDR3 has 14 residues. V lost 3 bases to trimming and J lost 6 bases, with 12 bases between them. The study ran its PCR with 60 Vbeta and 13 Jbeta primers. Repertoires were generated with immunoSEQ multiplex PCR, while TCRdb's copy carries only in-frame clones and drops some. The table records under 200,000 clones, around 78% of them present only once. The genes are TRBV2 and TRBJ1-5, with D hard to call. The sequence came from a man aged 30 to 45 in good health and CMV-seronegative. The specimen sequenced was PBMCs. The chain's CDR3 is CASSDPSRVQPQHF. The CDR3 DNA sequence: TGTGCCAGCAGTGACCCCTCTCGGGTTCAGCCCCAGCATTTT. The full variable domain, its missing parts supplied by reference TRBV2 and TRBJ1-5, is EPEVTQTPSHQVTQMGQEVILRCVPISNHLYFYWYRQILGQKVEFLVSFYNNEISEKSEIFDDQFSVERPDGSNFTLKIRSTKLEDSAMYFCASSDPSRVQPQHFGDGTRLSIL.